A selection of T cell receptor beta chains follows, all from one sample in a study of regulatory T cells in long-lasting Graves disease. TCRdb analysed the multiplex PCR reads with MiXCR anew, one entry per CDR3 protein. Of approximately 560,000 distinct CDR3 sequences listed, about 15% were seen once; the top ten hold around 12%. This sample also belongs to another study, concerning T cells in Graves' hyperthyroidism and ophthalmopathy.

The sample was peripheral blood mononuclear cells (PBMCs), taken at new diagnosis, from a patient treated with antithyroid drugs. Receptors were obtained from a man younger than 30 with Graves disease. Both conserved end residues are part of each CDR3. D genes are given only for firm matches. Clone size, where shown, is once, few, many, or a class for clones that have expanded.

j_gene | abundance | v_gene | d_gene | CDR3aa | CDR3nt
TRBJ2-2 | many | TRBV15 | TRBD2 | CATSGTSVYTGELFF | TGTGCCACCTCCGGGACTAGCGTTTACACCGGGGAGCTGTTTTTT
TRBJ1-4 | many | TRBV12-3/TRBV12-4 | . | CASSSPGEGILQLFF | TGTGCCAGCAGTTCTCCCGGGGAGGGCATATTACAACTGTTTTTT
TRBJ2-7 | many | TRBV7-9 | TRBD1 | CASRPGTGKAYEQYF | TGTGCCAGCAGACCCGGGACAGGGAAAGCCTACGAGCAGTACTTC
TRBJ2-1 | few | TRBV20-1 | . | CSAPRGRDLYNEQFF | TGCAGTGCTCCCCGGGGCAGGGACCTATACAATGAGCAGTTCTTC
TRBJ1-2 | many | TRBV18 | . | CASSPQGSGYTF | TGTGCCAGCTCACCACAGGGGTCTGGCTACACCTTC
TRBJ2-2 | many | TRBV7-9 | TRBD2 | CASSPPGGRARIKTGELFF | TGTGCCAGCAGCCCCCCCGGCGGGAGGGCCCGGATAAAGACCGGGGAGCTGTTTTTT
TRBJ2-7 | few | TRBV6-1 | . | CASGDGNEQYF | TGTGCCAGCGGGGACGGTAACGAGCAGTACTTC
TRBJ2-2 | many | TRBV2 | TRBD2 | CASTGLAGARLFF | TGTGCCAGCACTGGACTAGCGGGCGCTCGGCTGTTTTTT
TRBJ2-3 | many | TRBV11-2 | TRBD2 | CASSLGAGTSGTMPKSTQYF | TGTGCCAGCAGCTTAGGGGCCGGGACTAGCGGGACCATGCCAAAGAGTACGCAGTATTTT
TRBJ1-2 | many | TRBV2 | . | CASTGARGGNGYTF | TGTGCCAGCACAGGGGCCCGAGGAGGGAATGGCTACACCTTC
TRBJ1-5 | few | TRBV20-1 | . | CSARDGQTYSNQPQHF | TGCAGTGCTAGAGACGGCCAGACCTATAGCAATCAGCCCCAGCATTTT
TRBJ2-1 | once | TRBV10-3 | . | CAISMTGNEQFF | TGTGCCATCAGCATGACAGGCAATGAGCAGTTCTTC
TRBJ1-2 | few | TRBV6-2/TRBV6-3 | . | CASSQRLFYGYTF | TGTGCCAGCAGCCAACGGCTTTTCTATGGCTACACCTTC
TRBJ2-5 | few | TRBV25-1 | . | CASSEWKGGETQYF | TGTGCCAGCAGTGAATGGAAGGGAGGAGAGACCCAGTACTTC
TRBJ1-4 | . | TRBV14 | . | CASSQGSRARGEKLFF | TGTGCCAGCAGCCAAGGCTCCCGGGCCAGGGGTGAAAAACTGTTTTTT
TRBJ1-2 | many | TRBV6-1 | . | CASKLAGYTF | TGTGCCAGCAAACTGGCTGGTTACACCTTC
TRBJ2-1 | . | TRBV5-1 | . | CASSSRPPSYNEQFF | TGCGCCAGCAGCTCCAGACCCCCCTCCTACAATGAGCAGTTCTTC
TRBJ2-7 | many | TRBV6-1 | . | CASRSGGERSSYEQYF | TGTGCCAGCAGATCAGGAGGGGAACGGAGCTCCTACGAGCAGTACTTC
TRBJ1-5 | few | TRBV6-2/TRBV6-3 | . | CASSLTGLRNNQPQHF | TGTGCCAGCAGTCTTACAGGGTTGAGGAACAATCAGCCCCAGCATTTT
TRBJ1-1 | many | TRBV5-1 | . | CASSWQGGTEAFF | TGCGCCAGCAGCTGGCAGGGAGGCACTGAAGCTTTCTTT
TRBJ2-2 | . | TRBV27 | TRBD1 | CASTPGTGDGGELFF | TGTGCCAGCACTCCCGGGACAGGGGACGGCGGGGAGCTGTTTTTT
TRBJ2-5 | many | TRBV13 | TRBD2 | CASSLGTSGKGQYF | TGTGCCAGCAGCCTCGGGACTAGCGGGAAGGGCCAGTACTTC
TRBJ2-4 | many | TRBV28 | . | CASSFLRGTKNIQYF | TGTGCCAGCAGTTTTTTGCGGGGAACCAAAAACATTCAGTACTTC
TRBJ1-5 | few | TRBV6-1 | TRBD1 | CASRKTGDSQPQHF | TGTGCCAGCAGAAAAACAGGGGACAGTCAGCCCCAGCATTTT
TRBJ2-2 | . | TRBV7-9 | . | CASSVATGGPGELFF | TGTGCCAGCAGCGTAGCCACAGGCGGTCCCGGGGAGCTGTTTTTT
TRBJ2-2 | . | TRBV2 | TRBD1 | CASSGQGMRTGELFF | TGTGCCAGCAGTGGACAGGGTATGAGGACCGGGGAGCTGTTTTTT
TRBJ2-2 | few | TRBV28 | . | CTSSLYRDLNTGELFF | TGTACCAGCAGTCTATATAGGGACCTTAACACCGGGGAGCTGTTTTTT
TRBJ1-2 | few | TRBV19 | . | CATASTANYGYTF | TGTGCCACCGCCTCGACAGCTAACTATGGCTACACCTTC
TRBJ2-2 | once | TRBV7-2 | . | CASRTSPERGELFF | TGTGCCAGCAGGACCTCCCCCGAAAGGGGGGAGCTGTTTTTT
TRBJ2-1 | . | TRBV20-1 | TRBD2 | CSAPGLVNYNEQFF | TGCAGTGCGCCCGGACTAGTAAACTACAATGAGCAGTTCTTC
TRBJ1-1 | . | TRBV6-2/TRBV6-3 | . | CASSATGFTEAFF | TGTGCCAGCAGTGCAACAGGTTTTACTGAAGCTTTCTTT
TRBJ1-1 | . | TRBV6-9 | . | CASSYEGTSEAFF | TGTGCCAGCAGTTATGAGGGGACTTCTGAAGCTTTCTTT
TRBJ2-5 | few | TRBV5-1 | . | CASSLMAGNEETQYF | TGCGCCAGCAGCCTGATGGCGGGAAACGAGGAGACCCAGTACTTC
TRBJ1-1 | many | TRBV6-1 | . | CASKQRSYTEAFF | TGTGCCAGCAAACAAAGGTCATACACTGAAGCTTTCTTT
TRBJ2-2 | few | TRBV7-9 | TRBD1 | CASPRDRAMNTGELFF | TGTGCCAGCCCTCGGGACAGGGCAATGAACACCGGGGAGCTGTTTTTT
TRBJ2-5 | . | TRBV7-9 | TRBD2 | CASSLGYGGSGLETQYF | TGTGCCAGCAGCTTGGGGTATGGCGGGAGCGGTCTAGAGACCCAGTACTTC
TRBJ1-1 | . | TRBV5-1 | . | CASSLQGPAFF | TGCGCCAGCAGCTTGCAGGGTCCAGCTTTCTTT
TRBJ2-1 | many | TRBV2 | . | CASGTLGGDYNEQFF | TGTGCCAGCGGGACCCTTGGGGGAGACTACAATGAGCAGTTCTTC
TRBJ2-5 | many | TRBV2 | TRBD1 | CATTGTGIRETQYF | TGTGCCACCACTGGGACAGGGATTAGAGAGACCCAGTACTTC
TRBJ2-1 | . | TRBV7-7 | TRBD1 | CASSTGAGNEQFF | TGTGCTAGCAGCACAGGGGCTGGGAATGAGCAGTTCTTC
TRBJ2-7 | . | TRBV7-9 | . | CASSQAPGYEQYF | TGTGCCAGCAGCCAAGCTCCCGGGTACGAGCAGTACTTC